This T cell receptor beta chain is from a study of CD4 T cell repertoires and nickel (dated by TCRdb to about 2020). CDR1 and CDR2, looked up from the germline V gene, are MDHEN and SYDVKM. Including the terminal cysteine and phenylalanine, the CDR3 comprises 13 residues. The retained sequence is limited to the CDR3, 39 bases, with the frame set at the first base. V loses 7 bases of germline sequence and J loses 9 bases, and the interval between the two ends is 13 bases. This clonotype occurred once. It lacks a known antigen. Base-call qualities are not available, and no considerably larger clone is one nucleotide away. A solitary read yields weak support. The library was made by RT-PCR. The instrument was an Illumina MiSeq. TCRdb passed the public sequencing reads through fastp at Q25 and MiXCR, retaining productive beta sequences. Rows merge per CDR3 protein into single entries with the most common DNA and genes. Present in this sample are fewer than 350 distinct CDR3 sequences, 40% to 65% of which were seen just once. The ten biggest clones cover around 11% of the sample.

Sequenced input: CD4+ T cells from blood, not recorded whether cultured. The receptor was derived from a human donor in a nickel allergy study, with or without nickel allergy (not recorded which). It is not recorded whether this sample comes from one donor or several. The chain is assembled from TRBV28 and TRBJ1-6; 6 matching bases give a weak D call of TRBD1. Here the CDR3 is given as CASIDRRVSPLHF. The DNA reads TGTGCCAGCATTGACAGGAGGGTTTCACCCCTCCACTTT.